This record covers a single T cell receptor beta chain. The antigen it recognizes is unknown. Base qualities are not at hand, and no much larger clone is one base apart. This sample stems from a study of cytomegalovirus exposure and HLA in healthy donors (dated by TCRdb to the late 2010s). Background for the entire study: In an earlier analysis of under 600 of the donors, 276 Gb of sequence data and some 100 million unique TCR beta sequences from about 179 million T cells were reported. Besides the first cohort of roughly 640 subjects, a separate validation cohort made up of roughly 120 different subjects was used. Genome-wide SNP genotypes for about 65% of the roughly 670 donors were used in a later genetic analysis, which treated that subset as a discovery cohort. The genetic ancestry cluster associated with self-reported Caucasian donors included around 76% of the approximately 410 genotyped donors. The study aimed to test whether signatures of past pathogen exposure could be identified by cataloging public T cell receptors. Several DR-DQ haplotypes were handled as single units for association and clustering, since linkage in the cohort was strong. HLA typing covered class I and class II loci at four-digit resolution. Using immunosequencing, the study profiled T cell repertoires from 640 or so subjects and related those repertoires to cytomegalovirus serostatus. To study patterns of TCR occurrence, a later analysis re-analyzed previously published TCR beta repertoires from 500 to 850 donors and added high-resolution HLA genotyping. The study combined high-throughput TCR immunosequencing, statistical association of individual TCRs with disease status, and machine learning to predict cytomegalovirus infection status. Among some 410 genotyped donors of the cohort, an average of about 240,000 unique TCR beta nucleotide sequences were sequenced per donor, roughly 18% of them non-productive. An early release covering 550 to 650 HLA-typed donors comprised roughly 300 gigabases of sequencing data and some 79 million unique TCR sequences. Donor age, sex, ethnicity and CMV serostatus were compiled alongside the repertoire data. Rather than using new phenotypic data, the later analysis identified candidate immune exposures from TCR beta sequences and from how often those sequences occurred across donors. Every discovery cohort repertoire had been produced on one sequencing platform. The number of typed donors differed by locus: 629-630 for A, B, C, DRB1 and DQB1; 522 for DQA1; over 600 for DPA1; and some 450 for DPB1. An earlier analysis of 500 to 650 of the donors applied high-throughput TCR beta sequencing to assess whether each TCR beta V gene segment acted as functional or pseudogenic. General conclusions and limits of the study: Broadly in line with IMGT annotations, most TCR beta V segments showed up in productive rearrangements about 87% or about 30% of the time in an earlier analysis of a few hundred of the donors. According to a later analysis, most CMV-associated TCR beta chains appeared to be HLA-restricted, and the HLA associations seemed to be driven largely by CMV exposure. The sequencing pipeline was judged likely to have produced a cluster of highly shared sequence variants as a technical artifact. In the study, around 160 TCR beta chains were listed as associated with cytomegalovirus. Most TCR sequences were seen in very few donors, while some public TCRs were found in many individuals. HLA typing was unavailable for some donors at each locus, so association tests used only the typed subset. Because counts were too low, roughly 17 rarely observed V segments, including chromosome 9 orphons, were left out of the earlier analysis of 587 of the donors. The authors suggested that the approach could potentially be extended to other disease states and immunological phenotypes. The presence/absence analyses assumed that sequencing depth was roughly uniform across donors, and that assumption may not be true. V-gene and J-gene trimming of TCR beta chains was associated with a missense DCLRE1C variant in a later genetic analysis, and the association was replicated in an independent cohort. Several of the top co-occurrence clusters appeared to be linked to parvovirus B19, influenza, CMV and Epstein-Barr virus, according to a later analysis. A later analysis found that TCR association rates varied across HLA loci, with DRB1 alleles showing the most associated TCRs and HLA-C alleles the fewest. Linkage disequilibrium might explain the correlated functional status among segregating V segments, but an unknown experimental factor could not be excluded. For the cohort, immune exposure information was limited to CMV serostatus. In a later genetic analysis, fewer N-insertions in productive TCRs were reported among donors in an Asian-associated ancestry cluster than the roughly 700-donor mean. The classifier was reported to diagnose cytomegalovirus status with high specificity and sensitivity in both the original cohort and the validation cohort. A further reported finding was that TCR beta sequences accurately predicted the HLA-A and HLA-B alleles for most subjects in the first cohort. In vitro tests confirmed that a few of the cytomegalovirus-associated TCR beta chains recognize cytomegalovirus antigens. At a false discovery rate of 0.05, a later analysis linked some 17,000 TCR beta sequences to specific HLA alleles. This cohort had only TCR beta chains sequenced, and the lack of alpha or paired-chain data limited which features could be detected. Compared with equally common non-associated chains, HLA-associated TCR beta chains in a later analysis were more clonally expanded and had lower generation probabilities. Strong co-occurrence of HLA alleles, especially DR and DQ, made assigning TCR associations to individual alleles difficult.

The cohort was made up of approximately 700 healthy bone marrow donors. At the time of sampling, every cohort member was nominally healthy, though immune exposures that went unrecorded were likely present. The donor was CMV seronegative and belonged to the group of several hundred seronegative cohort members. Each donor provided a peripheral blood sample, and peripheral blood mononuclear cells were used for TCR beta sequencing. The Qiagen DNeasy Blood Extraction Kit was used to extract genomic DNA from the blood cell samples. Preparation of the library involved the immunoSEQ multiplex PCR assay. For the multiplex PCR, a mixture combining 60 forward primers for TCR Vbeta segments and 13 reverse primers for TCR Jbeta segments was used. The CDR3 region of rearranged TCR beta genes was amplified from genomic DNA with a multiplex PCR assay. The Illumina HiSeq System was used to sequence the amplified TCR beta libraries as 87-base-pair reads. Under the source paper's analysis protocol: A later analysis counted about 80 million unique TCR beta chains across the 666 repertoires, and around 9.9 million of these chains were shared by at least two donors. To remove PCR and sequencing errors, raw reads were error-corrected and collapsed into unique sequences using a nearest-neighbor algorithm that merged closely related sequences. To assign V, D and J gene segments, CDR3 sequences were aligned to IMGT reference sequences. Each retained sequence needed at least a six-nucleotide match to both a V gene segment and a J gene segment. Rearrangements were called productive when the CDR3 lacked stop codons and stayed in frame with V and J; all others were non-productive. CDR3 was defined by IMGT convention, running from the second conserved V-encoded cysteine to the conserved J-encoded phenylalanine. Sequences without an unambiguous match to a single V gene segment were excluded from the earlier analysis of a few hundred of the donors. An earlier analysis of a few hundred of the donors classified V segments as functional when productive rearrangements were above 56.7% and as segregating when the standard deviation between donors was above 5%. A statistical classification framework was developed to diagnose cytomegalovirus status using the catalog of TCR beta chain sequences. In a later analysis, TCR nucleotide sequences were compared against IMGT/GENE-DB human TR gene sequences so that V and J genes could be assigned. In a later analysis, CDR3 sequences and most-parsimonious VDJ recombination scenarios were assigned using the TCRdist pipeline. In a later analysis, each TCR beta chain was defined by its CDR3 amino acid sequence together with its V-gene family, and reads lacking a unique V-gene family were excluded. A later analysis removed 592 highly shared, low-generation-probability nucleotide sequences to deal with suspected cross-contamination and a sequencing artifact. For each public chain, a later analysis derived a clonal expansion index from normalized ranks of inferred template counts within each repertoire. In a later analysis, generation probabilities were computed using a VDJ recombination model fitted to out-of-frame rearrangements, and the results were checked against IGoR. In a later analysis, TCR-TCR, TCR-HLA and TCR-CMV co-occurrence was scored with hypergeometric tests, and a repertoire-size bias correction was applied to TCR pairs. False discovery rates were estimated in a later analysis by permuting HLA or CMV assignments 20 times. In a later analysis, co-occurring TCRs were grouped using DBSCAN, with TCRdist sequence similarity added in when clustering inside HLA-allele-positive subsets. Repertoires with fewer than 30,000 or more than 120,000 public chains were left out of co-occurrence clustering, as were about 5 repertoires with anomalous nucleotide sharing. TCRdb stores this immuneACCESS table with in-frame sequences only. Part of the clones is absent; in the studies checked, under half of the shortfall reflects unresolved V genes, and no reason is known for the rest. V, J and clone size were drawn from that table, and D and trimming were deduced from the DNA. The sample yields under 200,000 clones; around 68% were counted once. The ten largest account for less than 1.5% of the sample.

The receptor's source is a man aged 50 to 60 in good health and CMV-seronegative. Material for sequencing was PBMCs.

The sequenced DNA is TGTGCCAGCAGCGCAGGACTAGCTCCGGGAGATACGCAGTATTTT. Translated, this is CASSAGLAPGDTQYF. Recombination connected TRBV7-7 to TRBJ2-3, and 8 junction bases match TRBD2. The germline V gene (reference sequence) sets CDR1 to SSHAT and CDR2 to FNYEAQ. From the cysteine up to the phenylalanine, the CDR3 has a length of 15 residues. Kept here is only the CDR3 DNA, which spans 45 bases and is read in frame from base 1. The germline V end is reduced by 5 bases and the J end by 5 bases; junction bases left unmatched: 9.